The present T cell receptor beta chain was sequenced within a study of regulatory T cells in long-lasting Graves disease. Findings and caveats of the study: Whereas nearly 1,000 public clonotypes were shared by new patients, persistent patients shared more, at 2,500 to 3,000.

This clonotype was counted ten times or more. Its antigen remains unknown. Time point noted: newly diagnosed GD, antithyroid drugs for less than 3 months. The TCR library was prepared using RNA isolated from PBMCs. According to the study, TCR beta libraries were built with iRepertoire HTBI primers and CDR3-region Arm-PCR. Via MiXCR, TCRdb re-called the multiplex PCR reads, giving one row per CDR3 protein. The profile shows about 470,000 distinct CDR3 sequences, about 15% of them singletons. The CDR3 sequence is 12 residues long. V shed 8 bases and J 6 bases; nucleotides not matched to a gene: 6. Germline V CDR1 and CDR2: LNHDA, SQIVND (reference sequence). This sample also appeared in a second study, on T cells in Graves' hyperthyroidism and ophthalmopathy.

The chain recombines TRBV19 with TRBJ2-7; 8 bases fit TRBD1. This TCR was recovered from a woman in her thirties with Graves disease. Sequenced material: peripheral blood mononuclear cells (PBMCs), taken at new diagnosis, from a patient treated with antithyroid drugs. DNA for the CDR3: TGTGCCAGTGCCGACAGGGGTACCGAGCAGTACTTC. Protein sequence: CASADRGTEQYF.